This TCR beta chain was captured by sequencing in a study of cytomegalovirus exposure and HLA in healthy donors. Study summary: Counted in an early data release were some 81 million unique TCRs from HLA-typed donors.

CDR1 and CDR2 (germline): SNHLY, FYNNEI. The V end was cut by 2 bases, the J end by 4 bases, with 20 bases between. The CDR3 is made up of 17 amino acids. Comments on this clone: The antigen is undetermined.

Vbeta (60) and Jbeta (13) primers were used in the PCR. Sequencing used immunoSEQ multiplex PCR; TCRdb keeps in-frame clones, though not all of them. The table lists roughly 87,000 clones, 70% to 75% of them singletons. Study-level findings and limits: CMV antigen specificity was confirmed in vitro for a few CMV-associated chains. Per a later analysis, HLA-associated TCR beta chains showed more clonal expansion than other, equally common TCR beta chains.

This TCR was recovered from a man aged 55 to 70 in good health and CMV-seronegative. J is TRBJ2-5 and V is TRBV2; TRBD1 is a possible D gene (6 bases). Sequenced input: PBMCs. CDR3: CASSETGFMEALETQYF. The CDR3 DNA is TGTGCCAGCAGTGAAACAGGGTTCATGGAGGCTCTAGAGACCCAGTACTTC.